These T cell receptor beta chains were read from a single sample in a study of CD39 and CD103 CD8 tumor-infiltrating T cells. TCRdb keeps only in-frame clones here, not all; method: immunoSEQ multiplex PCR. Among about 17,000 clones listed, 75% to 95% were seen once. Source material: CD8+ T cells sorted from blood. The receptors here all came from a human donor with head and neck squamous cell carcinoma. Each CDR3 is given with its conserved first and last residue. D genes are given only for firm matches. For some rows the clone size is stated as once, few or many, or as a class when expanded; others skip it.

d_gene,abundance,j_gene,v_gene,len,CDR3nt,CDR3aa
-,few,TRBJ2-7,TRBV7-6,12,TGTGCCAGCAGCTTAATAGGCTACGAGCAGTACTTC,CASSLIGYEQYF
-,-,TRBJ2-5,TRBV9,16,TGTGCCAGCAGCGTATCCCCCCCGGGGGCAGGAGAGACCCAGTACTTC,CASSVSPPGAGETQYF
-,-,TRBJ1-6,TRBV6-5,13,TGTGCCAGCAGTTACTCCGGTAATTCACCCCTCCACTTT,CASSYSGNSPLHF
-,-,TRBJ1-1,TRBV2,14,TGTGCCAGCATGAATGGAGGGGGGAACACTGAAGCTTTCTTT,CASMNGGGNTEAFF
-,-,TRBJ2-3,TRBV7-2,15,TGTGCCAGCAGCTCTTCAGGGTGGAGCACAGATACGCAGTATTTT,CASSSSGWSTDTQYF
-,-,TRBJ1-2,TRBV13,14,TGTGCCAGCAGCATTAGAGGACCGAGCTATGGCTACACCTTC,CASSIRGPSYGYTF
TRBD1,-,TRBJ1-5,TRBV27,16,TGTGCCAGCAGTTTATCTGCCGGGACAGCTTATCAGCCCCAGCATTTT,CASSLSAGTAYQPQHF
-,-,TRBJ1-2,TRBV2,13,TGTGCCAGCAGTGAATACAGAACGTATGGCTACACCTTC,CASSEYRTYGYTF
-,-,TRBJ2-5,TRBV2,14,TGTGCCAGCAGTGTAGGCGCTCCTCAGGAGACCCAGTACTTC,CASSVGAPQETQYF
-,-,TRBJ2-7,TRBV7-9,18,TGTGCCAGCAGCTCGACGGACTACAGGGAATATGGATCCTACGAGCAGTACTTC,CASSSTDYREYGSYEQYF
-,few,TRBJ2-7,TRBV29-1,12,TGCAGCGTTGAAGTGGACAGCTACGAGCAGTACTTC,CSVEVDSYEQYF
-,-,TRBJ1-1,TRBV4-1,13,TGCGCCAGCAGCCGACAGGCGCACACTGAAGCTTTCTTT,CASSRQAHTEAFF
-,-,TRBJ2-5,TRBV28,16,TGTGCCAGCAGTTTTTTGCGTCTGGGGTCGAGCGAGACCCAGTACTTC,CASSFLRLGSSETQYF
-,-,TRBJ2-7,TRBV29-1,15,TGCAGCGTCCTCGGACAGTCCCTCTACGCCTACGAGCAGTACTTC,CSVLGQSLYAYEQYF
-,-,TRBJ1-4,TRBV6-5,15,TGTGCCAGCAGTTACTCATCGGGGGGTAATGAAAAACTGTTTTTT,CASSYSSGGNEKLFF
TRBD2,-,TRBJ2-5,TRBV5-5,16,TGTGCCAGCAGCCCACGACTAGCGGGGAACCAAGAGACCCAGTACTTC,CASSPRLAGNQETQYF
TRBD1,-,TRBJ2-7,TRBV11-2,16,TGTGCCAGCAGCTTCGACGACAGGGAGATTTCTTACGAGCAGTACTTC,CASSFDDREISYEQYF
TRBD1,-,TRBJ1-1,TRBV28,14,TGTGCCAGCAGTACCCGGGACAGGGTCCCTGAAGCTTTCTTT,CASSTRDRVPEAFF
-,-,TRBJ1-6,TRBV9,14,TGTGCCCAGGGAGGGGATTGGCTTAATTCACCCCTCCACTTT,CAQGGDWLNSPLHF
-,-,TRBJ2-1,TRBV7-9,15,TGTGCCAGCAGCCTGGCAAATAGCTCCTACAATGAGCAGTTCTTC,CASSLANSSYNEQFF
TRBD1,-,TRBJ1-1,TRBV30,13,TGTGCCTGGAGGGGACAGGGGTGGGCTGAAGCTTTCTTT,CAWRGQGWAEAFF
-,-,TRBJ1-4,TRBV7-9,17,TGTGCCAGCAGTTCTCCCACGGGGATGGGGGCGGGCGAAAAACTGTTTTTT,CASSSPTGMGAGEKLFF
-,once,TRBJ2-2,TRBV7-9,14,TGTGCCAGCAGCCCCCGACTACGCACCGGGGAGCTGTTTTTT,CASSPRLRTGELFF
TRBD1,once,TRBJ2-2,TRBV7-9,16,TGTGCCAGCAGCTTAGTTTACAGGGGGAACACCGGGGAGCTGTTTTTT,CASSLVYRGNTGELFF
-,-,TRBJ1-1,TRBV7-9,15,TGTGCCAGCAGCCCGCCCAACCAGATGAACACTGAAGCTTTCTTT,CASSPPNQMNTEAFF
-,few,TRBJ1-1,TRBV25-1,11,TGTGCCAGCAGTGACTACCGCGGAGCTTTCTTT,CASSDYRGAFF
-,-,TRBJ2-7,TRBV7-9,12,TGTGCCAGCAGCTACGGGGGTTCCGAGCAGTACTTC,CASSYGGSEQYF
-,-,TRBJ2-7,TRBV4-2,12,TGTGCCAGCAGCCAAGTCGGCTACGAGCAGTACTTC,CASSQVGYEQYF
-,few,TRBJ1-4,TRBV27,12,TGTGCCAGCAGGGGACTGACAAGGAAACTGTTTTTT,CASRGLTRKLFF
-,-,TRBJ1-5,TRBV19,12,TGTGCCAGTAGAGCTGGGGTTCAGCCCCAGCATTTT,CASRAGVQPQHF
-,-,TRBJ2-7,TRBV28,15,TGTGCCTCATCCGGGGAGGAGAACTCCTTTTACGAGCAGTACTTC,CASSGEENSFYEQYF